The T cell receptor (beta chain) under discussion was sequenced for a study of cytomegalovirus exposure and HLA in healthy donors (dated by TCRdb to 2016 to 2017). At the level of the whole study: According to an earlier analysis of several hundred of the donors, 150 million to 200 million T cells yielded over 90 million unique TCR beta sequences and around 300 Gb of sequence data. High-throughput TCR immunosequencing, statistical association of individual TCRs with disease status, and machine learning were combined to predict cytomegalovirus infection status. Genome-wide SNP genotypes for about 55% of the roughly 670 donors were used in a later genetic analysis, which treated that subset as a discovery cohort. To decide whether each TCR beta V gene segment behaved as functional or pseudogenic, an earlier analysis of fewer than 750 of the donors relied on high-throughput TCR beta sequencing. Across under 500 genotyped donors of the cohort, an average of approximately 240,000 unique TCR beta nucleotide sequences per donor were sequenced, and around 19% of those sequences were non-productive. Both class I and class II loci were covered by HLA typing, at four-digit resolution. Typing coverage differed by locus: A, B, C, DRB1 and DQB1 were typed in about 629-640 donors, DQA1 in roughly 510, DPA1 in around 580, and DPB1 in around 440. In the later analysis, no new phenotypic data were used to find candidate immune exposures; instead, reliance was placed on TCR beta sequences and their occurrence across donors. The study used immunosequencing to profile the T cell repertoires of 600 to 850 subjects and linked those repertoires to cytomegalovirus serostatus. Donor age, sex, ethnicity and CMV serostatus were compiled alongside the repertoire data. About 320 gigabases of sequencing data and some 85 million unique TCR sequences were included in an early release covering about 700 HLA-typed donors. The study was designed to test whether signatures of past pathogen exposure could be identified by cataloging public T cell receptors. About five DR-DQ haplotypes were treated as single units for association and clustering because of strong linkage in the cohort. Among the roughly 390 genotyped donors, around 81% belonged to the genetic ancestry cluster associated with self-reported Caucasian donors. A later analysis re-analyzed previously published TCR beta repertoires from 660 or so donors and added high-resolution HLA genotyping to study TCR occurrence patterns. Every discovery cohort repertoire had been produced on one sequencing platform. Besides the first cohort of roughly 700 subjects, a separate validation cohort made up of about 120 different subjects was used.

The library relied on the immunoSEQ multiplex PCR assay. For the multiplex PCR, a mixture combining 60 forward primers for TCR Vbeta segments and 13 reverse primers for TCR Jbeta segments was used. Amplification of the CDR3 region of rearranged TCR beta genes was performed with a multiplex PCR assay on genomic DNA. The amplified TCR beta libraries were sequenced on the Illumina HiSeq System as 87-base-pair reads. Per the authors' processing: A later analysis tallied tens of millions of unique TCR beta chains across the 666 repertoires, and some 10 million of those chains were shared by two or more donors. Raw reads were error-corrected and collapsed into unique sequences by a nearest-neighbor algorithm in which closely related sequences were merged to remove PCR and sequencing errors. V, D and J gene segments were assigned by aligning CDR3 sequences to IMGT reference sequences. Each retained sequence needed at least a six-nucleotide match to both a V gene segment and a J gene segment. A rearrangement counted as productive if the CDR3 had no stop codons and remained in frame with V and J, and every other rearrangement counted as non-productive. CDR3 was defined by IMGT convention, running from the second conserved V-encoded cysteine to the conserved J-encoded phenylalanine. Sequences without an unambiguous match to a single V gene segment were excluded from the earlier analysis of 450 to 650 of the donors. In an earlier analysis of several hundred of the donors, a V segment was called functional when productive rearrangements were above 56.7%, and segregating when the standard deviation between donors exceeded 5%. To diagnose cytomegalovirus status from the catalog of TCR beta chain sequences, a statistical classification framework was built. A later analysis assigned V and J genes by comparing TCR nucleotide sequences with IMGT/GENE-DB human TR gene sequences. The TCRdist pipeline was used in a later analysis to assign CDR3 sequences and most-parsimonious VDJ recombination scenarios. In a later analysis, each TCR beta chain was defined by its CDR3 amino acid sequence together with its V-gene family, and reads lacking a unique V-gene family were excluded. As a way to deal with suspected cross-contamination and a sequencing artifact, a later analysis dropped nearly 600 nucleotide sequences that were highly shared and had low generation probability. A later analysis calculated a clonal expansion index for each public chain from normalized within-repertoire ranks of inferred template counts. In a later analysis, generation probabilities were computed with a VDJ recombination model fitted to out-of-frame rearrangements, and the resulting probabilities were checked against IGoR. In a later analysis, TCR-TCR, TCR-HLA and TCR-CMV co-occurrence was scored with hypergeometric tests, and a repertoire-size bias correction was applied to TCR pairs. In a later analysis, false discovery rates were estimated by permuting HLA or CMV assignments 20 times. A later analysis grouped co-occurring TCRs with DBSCAN, adding TCRdist sequence similarity when clustering within HLA-allele-positive subsets. Repertoires with fewer than 30,000 or more than 120,000 public chains, plus five repertoires with anomalous nucleotide sharing, were excluded from co-occurrence clustering. TCRdb carries this immuneACCESS record with in-frame sequences only. Its versions omit some clonotypes, under half of them owing to an unresolved V gene in the studies checked, with the rest unexplained. The V and J calls and clone size were taken over from that table, and D and trimming were inferred from the DNA. Present in this sample are over 150,000 clones, 80% of which were seen just once. Of the sample, about 0.7% falls within the top ten clones.

Broader findings and caveats from the paper: Strong co-occurrence of HLA alleles, especially DR and DQ, made assigning TCR associations to individual alleles difficult. According to a later analysis, parvovirus B19, influenza, CMV and Epstein-Barr virus appeared linked to several top co-occurrence clusters. A further reported finding was that TCR beta sequences accurately predicted the HLA-A and HLA-B alleles for most subjects in the first cohort. A group of highly shared sequence variants was considered likely to be a technical artifact of the sequencing pipeline. Because counts were too low, more than 15 rarely observed V segments, including chromosome 9 orphons, were excluded from the earlier analysis of about 500 of the donors. Presence/absence analyses assumed roughly uniform sequencing depth across donors, an assumption that may not hold. An earlier analysis of approximately 570 of the donors showed that most TCR beta V segments appeared in productive rearrangements either about 87% or about 30% of the time, which broadly matched IMGT annotations. Cytomegalovirus status was reported to be diagnosed by the classifier with high specificity and sensitivity in both the original and validation cohorts. The authors suggested that the approach could potentially be generalized to other disease states and immunological phenotypes. A total of 150 or so TCR beta chains were listed by the study as associated with cytomegalovirus. According to a later genetic analysis, donors in an Asian-associated ancestry cluster had fewer N-insertions in productive TCRs than the approximately 710-donor mean. In a later analysis, most CMV-associated TCR beta chains were found to appear HLA-restricted, with HLA associations seemingly driven largely by CMV exposure. In a later analysis, HLA-associated TCR beta chains showed more clonal expansion and lower generation probabilities than non-associated chains that were equally common. V-gene and J-gene trimming of TCR beta chains was associated with a missense DCLRE1C variant in a later genetic analysis, and the association was replicated in an independent cohort. A later analysis found that TCR association rates varied across HLA loci, with DRB1 alleles showing the most associated TCRs and HLA-C alleles the fewest. In a later analysis, 16,951 TCR beta sequences were associated with specific HLA alleles at a false discovery rate of 0.05. The 87-base-pair reads could not distinguish some IMGT-functional V segments, including TRBV6-2 and TRBV6-3, so those segments were excluded. CMV serostatus was the only immune exposure information available for the cohort. This cohort had only TCR beta chains sequenced, and the lack of alpha or paired-chain data limited which features could be detected. In vitro tests confirmed that a few of the cytomegalovirus-associated TCR beta chains recognize cytomegalovirus antigens. Because HLA typing was unavailable for some donors at each locus, only the typed subset was used in association tests. Across donors, most TCR sequences were observed very rarely, whereas some public TCRs were present in many individuals. Correlated functional status among segregating V segments might be attributable to linkage disequilibrium, but an unknown experimental factor could not be ruled out.

The cohort consisted of 600 to 700 healthy bone marrow donors. All cohort members were sampled while nominally healthy, although unrecorded immune exposures were likely present. The donor tested CMV seronegative, placing the donor among the roughly 350 seronegative members of the cohort. A peripheral blood sample was provided by each donor, and peripheral blood mononuclear cells were used for TCR beta sequencing. The Qiagen DNeasy Blood Extraction Kit was used to extract genomic DNA from the blood cell samples. The CDR1 and CDR2 encoded by the germline V gene are SGHAT and FQNNGV. The CDR3, cysteine through phenylalanine, is 16 amino acids long. Only the CDR3 DNA is retained, 48 bases long and in frame from the first base. V has 2 bases trimmed and J has 5 bases trimmed; junction bases matching no gene number 11. Concerning this clone itself: The antigen it binds to is not known. No quality values exist for individual bases; no much larger clone is one base distant.

The sample taken for sequencing was PBMCs. The sequence is built from TRBV11-2 and TRBJ1-2; 7 of the junction bases match TRBD1. This clonotype was sampled from a boy younger than 18 in good health and CMV-seronegative. The CDR3 region: CASSLLEGAGAYGYTF. The bases are TGTGCCAGCAGCTTATTAGAGGGGGCAGGGGCTTATGGCTACACCTTC.